This entry concerns a single T cell receptor (beta chain). The CDR3 contains 15 residues. V lost 4 bases, J lost 6 bases, and 8 bases stayed unmatched. CDR1 and CDR2 (germline): SGHRS, YFSETQ. The data derive from a study of blood T cell repertoires in COVID-19. Across the study: Material from acute and convalescent COVID-19 was sourced from the United States, Italy and Spain. PBMCs, B-cell-depleted T cells, or T cells provided the cDNA or gDNA that made up the material.

Original handling: Reference gene primer amplification in the assay estimated nucleated cell counts. Data came from immunoSEQ multiplex PCR; TCRdb stores just in-frame clones and leaves some out. V and J calls and clone size are copied from that table; D and trimming were computed from the DNA. Of about 120,000 clones in the sample, 87% were seen once. The TCR comes from a woman between 45 and 60 years old with acute or convalescent COVID-19. This rearrangement joins TRBV5-1 to TRBJ2-1; TRBD1 matches 9 bases. The sequencing sample was made of peripheral blood. The CDR3 coding sequence is TGCGCCAGCAGCCTAGGACAGGGGTTGGGCAATGAGCAGTTCTTC. Translating gives CASSLGQGLGNEQFF.